The rows below give T cell receptor beta chains drawn from one sample of a study of shared clonotypes between healthy human individuals. TCRdb's table, derived via immunoSEQ multiplex PCR, lists solely in-frame clones and lacks some. The profile shows 950,000 to 1,300,000 clones, about 77% of them singletons. Sequencing was carried out using memory CD4+ T cells sorted from blood. These receptor sequences come from a man between 18 and 35 years old in good health. Both conserved end residues are trimmed from each CDR3.

>17|TRBJ2-6|TRBV28
ASSSYRDRGEAGANVLT
>14|TRBJ2-7|TRBV25-1
ASSEYGGASRDEQY
>12|TRBJ1-1|TRBV18
ASSISQGSTEAF
>12|TRBJ1-5|TRBV27
ASSLGQSVQPQH
>13|TRBJ1-1|TRBV5-8
ASSRGDRGNTEAF
>12|TRBJ1-1|TRBV7-3
ASSLGDGNTEAF
>13|TRBJ2-1|TRBV4-3
ASSPELSPGNEQF
>12|TRBJ1-3|TRBV11-2
ASSLGMSGNTIY
>12|TRBJ2-5|TRBV18
ASSLDRTQETQY
>13|TRBJ1-6|TRBV2
ASSAASSYNSPLH
>12|TRBJ2-2|TRBV9
ASSPLLNTGELF
>15|TRBJ2-4|TRBV5-4
ASSSYQIQGNRNIQY
>13|TRBJ2-7|TRBV6-1
ASSGVAGGSYEQY
>13|TRBJ1-5|TRBV2
ASRGTGGEGQPQH
>13|TRBJ2-7|TRBV5-4
ASSFGAGVTYEQY
>12|TRBJ2-1|TRBV18
ASSPPASGREQF
>12|TRBJ1-2|TRBV5-1
ASSLVADNYGYT
>15|TRBJ1-6|TRBV27
ASSLTPPGQGYSPLH
>14|TRBJ2-2|TRBV7-2
ASSSPAAGSTGELF
>15|TRBJ2-5|TRBV7-2
ASSISTSGNGRETQY
>9|TRBJ2-7|TRBV5-1
ASQGVGEQY
>11|TRBJ2-1|TRBV2
ASSEESYNEQF
>11|TRBJ2-1|TRBV5-4
ASSVSQDDEQF
>12|TRBJ1-1|TRBV4-3
ASSQQTGDAEAF
>12|TRBJ2-6|TRBV6-6
AGQGAAGANVLT
>15|TRBJ1-1|TRBV11-2
ASSPAGTGGKVAEAF
>9|TRBJ2-1|TRBV5-4
ASSPGNEQF
>12|TRBJ2-5|TRBV6-5
ASSYHRGQETQY
>10|TRBJ1-2|TRBV6-1
ASSGAGAGYT
>12|TRBJ2-5|TRBV7-8
ASSFQTKRETQY
>13|TRBJ2-3|TRBV5-1
ASSSGLAASDTQY
>11|TRBJ2-7|TRBV18
ASSPGQTYEQY
>13|TRBJ2-3|TRBV29-1
SVDSGLSFGNTQY
>14|TRBJ2-1|TRBV12-5
ASGTPSQGSYNEQF
>15|TRBJ2-5|TRBV7-9
ASSQLPLSSGEETQY
>11|TRBJ1-5|TRBV28
ASIRNSNQPQH
>12|TRBJ2-2|TRBV7-8
ASSIKMNTGELF
>12|TRBJ2-7|TRBV6-1
ASKSGQGAYEQY
>11|TRBJ2-3|TRBV10-3
AISTQTADTQY
>13|TRBJ2-7|TRBV7-2
ASSSTQGRWDEQY
>11|TRBJ2-2|TRBV7-9
ASSIQGPGELF
>12|TRBJ2-7|TRBV9
ASSAGQGVYEQY
>11|TRBJ1-6|TRBV7-2
ASSLSYNSPLH
>14|TRBJ2-1|TRBV15
ATSRGTSGPNNEQF
>14|TRBJ2-3|TRBV7-2
ASSLRLALRTDTQY
>12|TRBJ2-3|TRBV5-1
ASSSAGSTDTQY
>11|TRBJ2-7|TRBV6-1
ASSEALLNEQY
>10|TRBJ2-1|TRBV10-3
AIRDSYDEQF
>12|TRBJ2-5|TRBV11-2
ASNPSGGRVAQY
>13|TRBJ2-2|TRBV11-2
ASSAWDRGIGELF
>12|TRBJ1-1|TRBV11-2
ASSLGDRVGRAF
>11|TRBJ2-1|TRBV2
ATHPGSGSGQF
>13|TRBJ1-2|TRBV27
ASSLFMGGSYGYT
>13|TRBJ2-7|TRBV19
ASSRPGLASYEQY
>16|TRBJ2-2|TRBV4-1
ASSQDFSGTGFGGELF
>11|TRBJ1-4|TRBV4-1
ASSPIISEKLF
>13|TRBJ2-7|TRBV4-1
ASSRIILQGYEQY
>9|TRBJ2-1|TRBV10-3
AITSPNEQF
>16|TRBJ1-3|TRBV5-4
ASSLAGRGTISGNTIY